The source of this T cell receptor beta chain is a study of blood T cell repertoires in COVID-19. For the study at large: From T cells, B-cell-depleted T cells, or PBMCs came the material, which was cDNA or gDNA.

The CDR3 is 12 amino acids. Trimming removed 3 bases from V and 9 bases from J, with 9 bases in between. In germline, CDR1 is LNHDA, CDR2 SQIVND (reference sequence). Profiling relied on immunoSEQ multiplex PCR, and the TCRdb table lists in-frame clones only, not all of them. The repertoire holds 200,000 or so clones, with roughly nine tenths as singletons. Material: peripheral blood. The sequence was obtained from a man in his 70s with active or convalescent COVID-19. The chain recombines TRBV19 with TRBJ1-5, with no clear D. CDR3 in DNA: TGTGCCAGTAGTATCGCGGAGGGGCCCCAGCATTTT. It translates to CASSIAEGPQHF.